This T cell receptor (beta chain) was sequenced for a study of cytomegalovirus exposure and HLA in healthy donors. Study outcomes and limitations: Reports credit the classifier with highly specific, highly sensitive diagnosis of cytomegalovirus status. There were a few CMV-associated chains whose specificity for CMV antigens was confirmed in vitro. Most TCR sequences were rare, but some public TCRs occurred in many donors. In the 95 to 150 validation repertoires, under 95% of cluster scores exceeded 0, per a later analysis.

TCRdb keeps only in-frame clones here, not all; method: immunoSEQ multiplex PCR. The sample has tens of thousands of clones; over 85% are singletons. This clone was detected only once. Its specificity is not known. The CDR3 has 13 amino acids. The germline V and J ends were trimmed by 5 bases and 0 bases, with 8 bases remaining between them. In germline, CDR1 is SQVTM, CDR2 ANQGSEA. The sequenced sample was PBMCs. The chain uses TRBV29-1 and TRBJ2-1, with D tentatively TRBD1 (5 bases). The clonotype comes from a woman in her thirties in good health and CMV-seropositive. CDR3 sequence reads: CSVRGSSYNEQFF. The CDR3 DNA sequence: TGCAGCGTTAGGGGATCCTCCTACAATGAGCAGTTCTTC.